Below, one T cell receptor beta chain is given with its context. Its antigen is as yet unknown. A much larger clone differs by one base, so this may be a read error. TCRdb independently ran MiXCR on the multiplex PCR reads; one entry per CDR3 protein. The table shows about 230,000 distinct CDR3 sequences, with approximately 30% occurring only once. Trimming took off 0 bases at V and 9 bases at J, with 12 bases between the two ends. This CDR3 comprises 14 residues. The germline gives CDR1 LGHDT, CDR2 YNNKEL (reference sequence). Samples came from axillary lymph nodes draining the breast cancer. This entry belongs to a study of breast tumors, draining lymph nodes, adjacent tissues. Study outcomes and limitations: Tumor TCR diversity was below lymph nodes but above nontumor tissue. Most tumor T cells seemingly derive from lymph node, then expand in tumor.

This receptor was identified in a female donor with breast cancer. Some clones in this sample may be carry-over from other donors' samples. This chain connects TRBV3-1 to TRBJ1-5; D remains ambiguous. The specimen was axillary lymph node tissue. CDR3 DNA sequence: TGTGCCAGCAGCCAAGATCGGGTACCTCGGCCCCAGCATTTT. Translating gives CASSQDRVPRPQHF.